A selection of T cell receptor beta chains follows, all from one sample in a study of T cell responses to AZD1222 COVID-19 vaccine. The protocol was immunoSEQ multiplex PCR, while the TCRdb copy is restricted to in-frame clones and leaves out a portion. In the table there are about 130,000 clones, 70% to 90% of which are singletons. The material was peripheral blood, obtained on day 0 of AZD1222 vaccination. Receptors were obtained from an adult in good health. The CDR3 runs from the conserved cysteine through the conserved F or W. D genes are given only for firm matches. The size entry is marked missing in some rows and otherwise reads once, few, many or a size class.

CDR3: CASMSGGNNNEQFF; DNA: TGTGCCAGCATGTCCGGGGGGAACAACAATGAGCAGTTCTTC; D: TRBD2; size: .; V: TRBV28; J: TRBJ2-1
CDR3: CSASYGGLYGYTF; DNA: TGCAGTGCTAGTTACGGGGGGCTCTATGGCTACACCTTC; D: .; size: .; V: TRBV20-1; J: TRBJ1-2
CDR3: CASSLAEDTQYF; DNA: TGCGCCAGCAGCTTGGCGGAAGATACGCAGTATTTT; D: .; size: .; V: TRBV5-1; J: TRBJ2-3
CDR3: CASSLRLGQGKYEQYF; DNA: TGTGCCAGCAGTCTACGACTCGGACAGGGGAAGTACGAGCAGTACTTC; D: TRBD1; size: .; V: TRBV28; J: TRBJ2-7
CDR3: CASSSGRDEQFF; DNA: TGTGCCAGCAGCTCGGGGCGGGATGAGCAGTTCTTC; D: .; size: few; V: TRBV11-3; J: TRBJ2-1
CDR3: CASSQVGAGTDTQYF; DNA: TGCGCCAGCAGCCAAGTGGGAGCGGGCACAGATACGCAGTATTTT; D: .; size: .; V: TRBV4-1; J: TRBJ2-3
CDR3: CASSFYNQPQHF; DNA: TGTGCCAGCAGTTTCTACAATCAGCCCCAGCATTTT; D: .; size: .; V: TRBV12-3/TRBV12-4; J: TRBJ1-5
CDR3: CASSYSQGNQPQHF; DNA: TGTGCCAGCAGTTATTCCCAGGGAAATCAGCCCCAGCATTTT; D: .; size: .; V: TRBV6-5; J: TRBJ1-5
CDR3: CASSLGWGSTEAFF; DNA: TGCGCCAGCAGCTTAGGGTGGGGTAGTACTGAAGCTTTCTTT; D: .; size: .; V: TRBV5-1; J: TRBJ1-1
CDR3: CASSSNTYGYTF; DNA: TGTGCCAGCAGTTCCAATACCTATGGCTACACCTTC; D: .; size: .; V: TRBV12-3/TRBV12-4; J: TRBJ1-2
CDR3: CAIGTGDGNTIYF; DNA: TGTGCCATAGGGACAGGGGATGGAAACACCATATATTTT; D: TRBD1; size: .; V: TRBV19; J: TRBJ1-3
CDR3: CASSLGTASSYNSPLHF; DNA: TGTGCCAGCAGCCTTGGGACCGCGAGCTCCTATAATTCACCCCTCCACTTT; D: .; size: .; V: TRBV6-2/TRBV6-3; J: TRBJ1-6
CDR3: CASSRVGSTEAFF; DNA: TGTGCCAGCAGCCGGGTTGGGAGCACTGAAGCTTTCTTT; D: .; size: .; V: TRBV11-2; J: TRBJ1-1
CDR3: CASSPNTEAFF; DNA: TGTGCCAGCTCCCCTAACACTGAAGCTTTCTTT; D: .; size: .; V: TRBV18; J: TRBJ1-1
CDR3: CASSSPLYTDTQYF; DNA: TGTGCCAGCAGCTCCCCGCTCTACACAGATACGCAGTATTTT; D: .; size: .; V: TRBV5-4; J: TRBJ2-3
CDR3: CASSGRDSNSYEQYF; DNA: TGTGCCAGTAGTGGCCGGGACAGTAACTCCTACGAGCAGTACTTC; D: TRBD1; size: .; V: TRBV19; J: TRBJ2-7
CDR3: CASSLAGGSGNTIYF; DNA: TGTGCCAGCAGCTTAGCGGGGGGCTCCGGAAACACCATATATTTT; D: .; size: .; V: TRBV7-6; J: TRBJ1-3
CDR3: CASSFRGTGGYTF; DNA: TGTGCCAGCAGCTTCCGGGGCACGGGAGGCTACACCTTC; D: .; size: .; V: TRBV5-6; J: TRBJ1-2
CDR3: CASSPQPPGQENEQFF; DNA: TGTGCCAGCAGTCCACAACCTCCGGGTCAGGAAAATGAGCAGTTCTTC; D: .; size: .; V: TRBV6-6; J: TRBJ2-1
CDR3: CASSYEAGNQPQHF; DNA: TGTGCCAGCAGTTACGAGGCCGGGAATCAGCCCCAGCATTTT; D: .; size: .; V: TRBV6-6; J: TRBJ1-5
CDR3: CSARGYEQYF; DNA: TGCAGTGCCCGGGGCTACGAGCAGTACTTC; D: .; size: .; V: TRBV20-1; J: TRBJ2-7
CDR3: CASSLIGSRGETQYF; DNA: TGTGCCAGCAGTTTAATAGGGTCCCGGGGAGAGACCCAGTACTTC; D: .; size: few; V: TRBV28; J: TRBJ2-5
CDR3: CASASRREDTEAFF; DNA: TGTGCTAGTGCCTCCCGGCGGGAGGACACTGAAGCTTTCTTT; D: .; size: .; V: TRBV12-5; J: TRBJ1-1
CDR3: CASSLWHAKNIQYF; DNA: TGTGCCAGCAGCTTATGGCACGCCAAAAACATTCAGTACTTC; D: .; size: .; V: TRBV11-2; J: TRBJ2-4
CDR3: CASSSDRGNNQPQHF; DNA: TGTGCCAGCAGCTCTGACAGGGGGAACAATCAGCCCCAGCATTTT; D: TRBD1; size: .; V: TRBV6-5; J: TRBJ1-5
CDR3: CASSLYVGSGNTIYF; DNA: TGTGCCAGCAGCTTGTATGTCGGCTCTGGAAACACCATATATTTT; D: .; size: .; V: TRBV5-4; J: TRBJ1-3
CDR3: CASSLEGGISEQYF; DNA: TGTGCCAGCAGCTTAGAGGGCGGGATATCCGAGCAGTACTTC; D: .; size: .; V: TRBV7-2; J: TRBJ2-7
CDR3: CASSPHVGSNQPQHF; DNA: TGTGCCAGCAGCCCCCATGTTGGGAGCAATCAGCCCCAGCATTTT; D: .; size: once; V: TRBV11-2; J: TRBJ1-5
CDR3: CASSFGQGSYYGYTF; DNA: TGTGCCAGCAGTTTCGGACAGGGATCTTACTATGGCTACACCTTC; D: TRBD1; size: .; V: TRBV27; J: TRBJ1-2